This T cell receptor beta chain was profiled in a study of Tregs in tolerant kidney transplant recipients. The assay was immunoSEQ multiplex PCR, and TCRdb's table has in-frame clones only and misses some. Its listing shows tens of thousands of clones. The study's findings and limits: For some patients, primers changed over time, blocking nucleotide-level comparison.

V lost 3 bases to trimming and J lost 9 bases, with 12 bases between them. CDR3 size: 12 residues. The germline V gene has CDR1 SQVTM and CDR2 ANQGSEA. Thawed PBMCs were FACS-sorted into unstimulated CD4+CD25+CD127- regulatory T cells, CD4+CD25- non-regulatory cells, CD4 and CD8 cells. Details on this clone: Its target is unknown. The sequence runs out 3 residues before the end of the CDR3; the remainder is reconstructed from the germline J gene.

The sequencing used CD8+ T cells from blood, collected before the transplant. The chain carries TRBV29-1 and TRBJ2-1; D is perhaps TRBD2 (6 bases). The receptor was isolated from a human donor who received a combined kidney and bone marrow transplant. This chain's CDR3 is CSVDVLAGEQFF. The part of the CDR3 DNA that was read is TGCAGCGTTGATGTACTAGCAGGTGAG.